This is a list of T cell receptor beta chains from one sample in a study of low-dose radiotherapy and immunotherapy resistance in tumors. TCRdb fed the reads into MiXCR, producing one record per CDR3 protein. Of under 90,000 distinct CDR3 sequences in the sample, about a third were seen once. The material sequenced was PBMCs, taken before treatment. The receptors were gathered from a female donor with ovarian cancer. CDR3s include the opening cysteine and the closing phenylalanine or tryptophan. D genes are given only for firm matches. For some rows the clone size is stated as once, few or many, or as a class when expanded; others skip it.

many | . | TRBJ2-1 | TRBV19 | TGTGCCAGTAGTATGACTCGTCAGGGAACCTACAATGAGCAGTTCTTC | CASSMTRQGTYNEQFF
many | . | TRBJ1-2 | TRBV20-1 | TGCAGTGCTACCGGGACGGAGGGTTATGGCTACACCTTC | CSATGTEGYGYTF
. | . | TRBJ2-3 | TRBV11-2 | TGTGCCAGCAGCTTAGTAGGCGGGGAAAGCACAGATACGCAGTATTTT | CASSLVGGESTDTQYF
many | . | TRBJ2-6 | TRBV7-2 | TGTGCCAGCAGCTTAGCCTACCCTGGGGCCAACGTCCTGACTTTC | CASSLAYPGANVLTF
once | TRBD2 | TRBJ2-2 | TRBV5-1 | TGCGCCAGCTGCTTCAAACCCCCTACTAGCGGGGGCTACACCGGGGAGCTGTTTTTT | CASCFKPPTSGGYTGELFF
many | TRBD2 | TRBJ2-3 | TRBV20-1 | TGCAGTGCTAGAGATCCAACTAGCGGGAGGAGCACAGATACGCAGTATTTT | CSARDPTSGRSTDTQYF
many | . | TRBJ1-3 | TRBV4-3 | TGCGCCAGCAGTCTGTCAGGGAGAATCTCCGGAAACACCATATATTTT | CASSLSGRISGNTIYF
many | TRBD1 | TRBJ2-7 | TRBV27 | TGTGCCAGCAGTATCCGGGACAGCTCCTACGAGCAGTACTTC | CASSIRDSSYEQYF
many | . | TRBJ2-3 | TRBV12-3/TRBV12-4 | TGTGCCAGCAGTTACGGTGCAGATACGCAGTATTTT | CASSYGADTQYF
many | . | TRBJ1-1 | TRBV5-4 | TGTGCCAGCAGCTTGGGCGGCCCCGGGCAGAACACTGAAGCTTTCTTT | CASSLGGPGQNTEAFF
. | TRBD2 | TRBJ2-2 | TRBV12-3/TRBV12-4 | TGTGCCAGCAGTAACATCAGGGGACTAGTCACCGGGGAGCTGTTTTTT | CASSNIRGLVTGELFF
once | . | TRBJ2-7 | TRBV28 | TGTGCCAGCAGTTTACCCAGTACTACCTACGAGCAGTACTTC | CASSLPSTTYEQYF
many | . | TRBJ2-1 | TRBV29-1 | TGCAGCACCCACACAGGGTTCGGTGAGCAGTTCTTC | CSTHTGFGEQFF
many | TRBD2 | TRBJ2-7 | TRBV7-2 | TGTGCCAGCAGCTTTAGCGGGAGGCAGTACTTC | CASSFSGRQYF
many | . | TRBJ2-7 | TRBV10-3 | TGTGCCATCAGCTCGGAGGGGGGGAGCTCCTACGAGCAGTACTTC | CAISSEGGSSYEQYF
. | . | TRBJ2-3 | TRBV5-1 | TGCGCCAGCAGCCAGGCCGCGGGGGATACGCAGTATTTT | CASSQAAGDTQYF
. | . | TRBJ1-2 | TRBV11-2 | TGTGCCAGCAGCTTCGGACAGCTCTCTGGCTACACCTTC | CASSFGQLSGYTF
. | . | TRBJ2-5 | TRBV5-5 | TGTGCCAGCAGTCACGCCAGGGCTTCGCACGAGACCCAGTACTTC | CASSHARASHETQYF
few | . | TRBJ2-2 | TRBV20-1 | TGCAGTGCTAGTCTGTCAGGGCTGAGTGGGACCGGGGAGCTGTTTTTT | CSASLSGLSGTGELFF
few | . | TRBJ1-1 | TRBV20-1 | TGCAGTGCTCCCTTGGTGAACACTGAAGCTTTCTTT | CSAPLVNTEAFF
. | . | TRBJ1-5 | TRBV5-1 | TGCGCCAGCAGCTTGAGCGGGGGACAGCCCCAGCATTTT | CASSLSGGQPQHF
once | . | TRBJ1-5 | TRBV6-1 | TGTGCCAGCAGTGAAGAGGGCGCACGGCCCCAGCATTTT | CASSEEGARPQHF
few | TRBD2 | TRBJ2-1 | TRBV4-3 | TGCGCCAGCAGCCAAGATCTGACGGGACTAGCGGGAGGCCCGTCCAATGAGCAGTTCTTC | CASSQDLTGLAGGPSNEQFF
many | . | TRBJ1-2 | TRBV7-2 | TGTGCCAGCAGCTTAGAATCGGCAGGGTACTATGGCTACACCTTC | CASSLESAGYYGYTF
. | . | TRBJ2-2 | TRBV9 | TGTGCCAGCAGCGTCGGCATCCCTAGGACTGCCGGGGAGCTGTTTTTT | CASSVGIPRTAGELFF
many | TRBD2 | TRBJ2-1 | TRBV5-1 | TGCGCCAGCAGCTTGGTTACAGCGGGATCCTACAATGAGCAGTTCTTC | CASSLVTAGSYNEQFF
many | . | TRBJ2-7 | TRBV28 | TGTGCCAGCAGCCTCACTAGAAACGAGCAGTACTTC | CASSLTRNEQYF
. | . | TRBJ2-2 | TRBV19 | TGTGCCAGTAGAACTCCCGTTTACACCGGGGAGCTGTTTTTT | CASRTPVYTGELFF
many | TRBD1 | TRBJ2-1 | TRBV9 | TGTGCCAGCAGCCCACGAGGGACAGGGGTCAATGAGCAGTTCTTC | CASSPRGTGVNEQFF
many | . | TRBJ1-2 | TRBV24-1 | TGTGCCACCAGTGACTCGTCGGACTATGGCTACACCTTC | CATSDSSDYGYTF
few | TRBD1 | TRBJ1-2 | TRBV5-6 | TGTGCCAGCAGCTACCGGGACAGTGGACCAAACGGCGGCTACACCTTC | CASSYRDSGPNGGYTF
many | . | TRBJ1-6 | TRBV6-2/TRBV6-3 | TGTGCCAGCAGTTTAACCCGGGACGTAGTCCTCCACTTT | CASSLTRDVVLHF
. | . | TRBJ2-3 | TRBV20-1 | TGCAGTATTGCCAGGGACCCCACCCTACCTACGCAGTATTTT | CSIARDPTLPTQYF
few | TRBD1 | TRBJ2-5 | TRBV4-2 | TGTGCCAGCAGCCAGGGACAGGGCGAAGAGACCCAGTACTTC | CASSQGQGEETQYF
many | . | TRBJ2-7 | TRBV14 | TGTGCCAGCAGCGCTCGACAGAATTCCTACGAGCAGTACTTC | CASSARQNSYEQYF
many | . | TRBJ2-2 | TRBV6-1 | TGTGCCAGCAAGACAGGGAGGAGTGCCGGGGAGCTGTTTTTT | CASKTGRSAGELFF
. | . | TRBJ2-7 | TRBV5-5 | TGTGCCAGCAACCCAGGGAGCAAAGTCTACGAGCAGTACTTC | CASNPGSKVYEQYF
many | TRBD2 | TRBJ2-7 | TRBV7-2 | TGTGCCAGCAGCTTAGGATCCAGCGGGGGGGTCTACGAGCAGTACTTC | CASSLGSSGGVYEQYF
many | . | TRBJ1-2 | TRBV6-5 | TGTGCCAGCAGTTACGGGGGAATGAGTGGCTACACCTTC | CASSYGGMSGYTF
many | TRBD2 | TRBJ2-1 | TRBV2 | TGTGCCAGCAGGGCCAAGCCCCCGGGACTAGCGGTCAATGAGCAGTTCTTC | CASRAKPPGLAVNEQFF
. | . | TRBJ2-7 | TRBV6-2/TRBV6-3 | TGTGCCAGCAGTTCCCCATTAGCCTGGTTCTACGAGCAGTACTTC | CASSSPLAWFYEQYF
many | . | TRBJ2-2 | TRBV9 | TGTGCCAGCAGCGTAGTAACGGCGAAGAGCTCCGGGGAGCTGTTTTTT | CASSVVTAKSSGELFF